These T cell receptor beta chains were read from a single sample in a study of siplizumab effects on memory and regulatory T cells. Profiling relied on immunoSEQ multiplex PCR, and the TCRdb table lists in-frame clones only, not all of them. The table has about 100,000 clones, roughly 90% seen once. Input material: CD4+ T cells sorted from blood. These receptors all stem from a human donor in good health. Each CDR3 is given with its conserved first and last residue. D genes are given only for firm matches. Expanded clones are given a class, and other clones once, few, many or no size at all.

V gene	clone size	J gene	D gene	CDR3 DNA	CDR3 protein
TRBV18	.	TRBJ1-2	TRBD1	TGTGCCAGCTCACAGGACAGGAACGACTTTAACTATGGCTACACCTTC	CASSQDRNDFNYGYTF
TRBV28	.	TRBJ1-2	.	TGTGCCAGCTTATCGGGAGGCTACACCTTC	CASLSGGYTF
TRBV11-3	.	TRBJ2-3	.	TGTGCCAGCAGCCGACAGCACGGGACGTCGGATACGCAGTATTTT	CASSRQHGTSDTQYF
TRBV5-1	few	TRBJ2-7	TRBD2	TGCGCCAGCAGCCCCGGCGGGACTAGCAAGTACTTC	CASSPGGTSKYF
TRBV7-3	.	TRBJ2-3	.	TGTGCCAGCAGCCTAGGGGCAGGGGATACGCAGTATTTT	CASSLGAGDTQYF
TRBV5-1	once	TRBJ2-4	TRBD1	TGCGCCAGCAGCTTGGGGACAGGGAGTGCCAAAAACATTCAGTACTTC	CASSLGTGSAKNIQYF
TRBV11-2	.	TRBJ2-4	TRBD1	TGTGCCAGCAGCGTATCAGGGGGCCGGTCCAAAAACATTCAGTACTTC	CASSVSGGRSKNIQYF
TRBV19	.	TRBJ2-1	TRBD2	TGTGCCAGTAGTATGAAATCGGGACTAAGATACAATGAGCAGTTCTTC	CASSMKSGLRYNEQFF
TRBV18	.	TRBJ2-7	TRBD2	TGTGCCAGCGCGGAAATAGCGGGACGTGGCGAGCAGTACTTC	CASAEIAGRGEQYF
TRBV6-5	.	TRBJ2-4	TRBD1	TGTACCAGCCAGGGGACAGGAAACATTCAGTACTTC	CTSQGTGNIQYF
TRBV6-1	.	TRBJ1-5	.	TGTGCCAGCAGTGAAGTAAGAGGGGATCAGCCCCAGCATTTT	CASSEVRGDQPQHF
TRBV18	.	TRBJ2-2	.	TGTGCCAGCTCACTCAAACAGGGAAACGGGGAGCTGTTTTTT	CASSLKQGNGELFF
TRBV5-3	.	TRBJ2-7	.	TGTGCCAGAAGCTTGTACGAAGCTGACTCCTACGAGCAGTACTTC	CARSLYEADSYEQYF
TRBV5-5	.	TRBJ2-1	.	TGTGCCAGCAGCTTTCTGATGATGGGGGACAATGAGCAGTTCTTC	CASSFLMMGDNEQFF
TRBV7-9	.	TRBJ2-2	.	TGTGCCAGCAGCTTAGGTTCGGGGACCGGGGAGCTGTTTTTT	CASSLGSGTGELFF
TRBV5-6	.	TRBJ2-7	TRBD1	TGTGCCAGCAGCTTGCTTTTCGGGACAGGGGACGACGAGCAGTACTTC	CASSLLFGTGDDEQYF
TRBV6-6	.	TRBJ2-7	.	TGTGCCAGCAGTTCCAATCCCTACGAGCAGTACTTC	CASSSNPYEQYF
TRBV5-4	.	TRBJ2-3	.	TGTGCCAGCAGCTTGGCCGAGAACACAGATACGCAGTATTTT	CASSLAENTDTQYF
TRBV28	.	TRBJ2-2	TRBD2	TGTGCCAGCGCCCTCGGCCTAGCGGCCACCGGGGAGCTGTTTTTT	CASALGLAATGELFF
TRBV2	.	TRBJ2-7	.	TGTGCCAGCAGCGCCGATACAGGGATCCACGAGCAGTACTTC	CASSADTGIHEQYF
TRBV5-1	.	TRBJ2-5	.	TGCGCCAGCAGCTTAGAGGGAGTGGAGACCCAGTACTTC	CASSLEGVETQYF
TRBV5-1	.	TRBJ2-7	.	TGCGCCAGCAGCCGCGAGCCGACAGGGAGGTACGAGCAGTACTTC	CASSREPTGRYEQYF
TRBV9	.	TRBJ1-2	TRBD1	TGTGCCAGCAAGTCGGACAGGGACTTTTTCTACACCTTC	CASKSDRDFFYTF
TRBV9	once	TRBJ2-1	TRBD2	TGTGCCAGCAGCGTAGCTGGGACTAGCGGGAGACGGGTGCAGTTCTTC	CASSVAGTSGRRVQFF
TRBV14	once	TRBJ2-3	.	TGTGCCAGCAGCCAAAACCGCGCTAAGACAGATACGCAGTATTTT	CASSQNRAKTDTQYF
TRBV7-2	.	TRBJ2-7	TRBD2	TGTGCCAGCAGCAAACTAGCGGGGAGCTCCTACGAGCAGTACTTC	CASSKLAGSSYEQYF
TRBV14	.	TRBJ2-7	.	TGTGCCAGCAGCCAAATCGGGACTGTATCCTACGAGCAGTACTTC	CASSQIGTVSYEQYF
TRBV14	.	TRBJ2-1	TRBD2	TGTGCCAGCAGCCCGGTGGGACTAGCGGGAACGGGAAGCTACAATGAGCAGTTCTTC	CASSPVGLAGTGSYNEQFF
TRBV6-4	.	TRBJ2-1	TRBD2	TGTGCCAGCAGTGACTCTTGGGGGGGATCCTACAATGAGCAGTTCTTC	CASSDSWGGSYNEQFF
TRBV6-6	.	TRBJ2-1	.	TGTGCCAGCAGTTACAGCAGGGTATACAATGAGCAGTTCTTC	CASSYSRVYNEQFF
TRBV7-2	once	TRBJ2-7	.	TGTGCCAGCAGCTTACTCAACGAGCAGTACTTC	CASSLLNEQYF
TRBV5-5	.	TRBJ2-7	.	TGTGCCAGCAGCTTAGACGGGACAACCTACGAGCAGTACTTC	CASSLDGTTYEQYF
TRBV28	.	TRBJ2-3	.	TGTGCCAGCATTTTAGGTGTGACTAGCACAGATACGCAGTATTTT	CASILGVTSTDTQYF
TRBV7-2	.	TRBJ2-5	TRBD2	TGTGCCAGCAGCTTCGGACTAGCGGGAGGGTTAGAGACCCAGTACTTC	CASSFGLAGGLETQYF
TRBV18	.	TRBJ2-1	.	TGTGCCAGCTCCCTAGGAGTGGGTCCGAGTGGTGAGCAGTTCTTC	CASSLGVGPSGEQFF
TRBV10-3	.	TRBJ1-1	.	TGTGCCATCACCGCCGGGTCCGGGGTTGGGAACACTGAAGCTTTCTTT	CAITAGSGVGNTEAFF
TRBV28	.	TRBJ1-5	.	TGTGCCAGCAGTTTATCCTTTTTCAGGGTGGAGACGGTTAGCAATCAGCCCCAGCATTTT	CASSLSFFRVETVSNQPQHF
TRBV7-8	.	TRBJ1-3	.	TGTGCCAGCAGCCCCACAGGATTCTCTGGAAACACCATATATTTT	CASSPTGFSGNTIYF
TRBV5-1	.	TRBJ2-2	TRBD1	TGCGCCAGCAGCTTGGCTGGACAGGGTTGGGAGCTGTTTTTT	CASSLAGQGWELFF
TRBV19	.	TRBJ2-3	TRBD2	TGTGCCAGTAGACTAGCGGGAAGCACAGATACGCAGTATTTT	CASRLAGSTDTQYF
TRBV5-1	.	TRBJ2-1	TRBD2	TGCGCCAGCAGCTTGTCGGCTAGCGGGAGTCCAAGCGAGCAGTTCTTC	CASSLSASGSPSEQFF
TRBV28	.	TRBJ1-2	.	TGTGCCAGCAGGGGGTCCAACTATGGCTACACCTTC	CASRGSNYGYTF
TRBV6-1	.	TRBJ1-1	.	TGTGCCAGTACGACGGGGGTGCGAGGGAACACTGAAGCTTTCTTT	CASTTGVRGNTEAFF
TRBV18	.	TRBJ2-1	.	TGTGCCAGCTCACCGAGACACAATGAGCAGTTCTTC	CASSPRHNEQFF
TRBV4-1	once	TRBJ2-7	TRBD1	TGCGCCAGCAGCCTTCCTACCGGGACAGGGGACGACGAGCAGTACTTC	CASSLPTGTGDDEQYF
TRBV5-1	.	TRBJ2-7	.	TGCGCCAGCAGCTTGGCCCCGGATCTCTACGAGCAGTACTTC	CASSLAPDLYEQYF
TRBV30	.	TRBJ1-5	TRBD1	TGTGCCTGGAGTGTACAAGACAGGGGGATCCAGCCCCAGCATTTT	CAWSVQDRGIQPQHF
TRBV5-1	.	TRBJ2-5	.	TGCGCCAGCACCTCACAGGGCGAGACCCAGTACTTC	CASTSQGETQYF
TRBV15	.	TRBJ2-2	.	TGTGCCACCAGCAGAGCTGGCAGCCCTTCGAGCGGGGAGCTGTTTTTT	CATSRAGSPSSGELFF
TRBV5-6	few	TRBJ2-1	TRBD2	TGTGCCAGCAGCAGCTTAGGGAGGCTAGCGGGAGGGCGTGAGCAGTTCTTC	CASSSLGRLAGGREQFF
TRBV28	.	TRBJ1-5	.	TGTGCCAGCTCACCGACAGCTTACCCCAATCAGCCCCAGCATTTT	CASSPTAYPNQPQHF
TRBV5-8	.	TRBJ2-4	.	TGTGCCAGCAGCTTGGCCTCTCTAGGGGAATACATTCAGTACTTC	CASSLASLGEYIQYF
TRBV6-6	.	TRBJ2-2	.	TGTGCCAGCAGCCGCGAGTTTACCGGGGAGCTGTTTTTT	CASSREFTGELFF
TRBV29-1	.	TRBJ1-1	TRBD1	TGCAGCGTCCAGGACAGGGCGTGGACTGAAGCTTTCTTT	CSVQDRAWTEAFF